This TCR beta chain was sequenced during a study of blood T cell repertoires in COVID-19. Only in-frame clones appear in the TCRdb table, and some are missing; sequencing was by immunoSEQ multiplex PCR. The top ten clones hold about 4.6% of a sample with approximately 71,000 clones, over 75% of them seen once. The clonotype originates from a human donor in a cohort sampled during active COVID-19. The sequenced material came from peripheral blood.

CDR3 residues: CSVEVWGQGDYGYTF. CDR3 sequence (DNA): TGCAGCGTTGAAGTCTGGGGACAGGGAGACTATGGCTACACCTTC. The chain uses TRBV29-1 and TRBJ1-2; 9 bases are a match to TRBD1. This CDR3 has 15 amino acids. Germline loops: CDR1 SQVTM, CDR2 ANQGSEA. V was clipped by 1 base and J by 3 bases; unmatched bases: 6. The full variable domain, rest sourced from reference TRBV29-1 and TRBJ1-2, is SAVISQKPSRDICQRGTSLTIQCQVDSQVTMMFWYRQQPGQSLTLIATANQGSEATYESGFVIDKFPISRPNLTFSTLTVSNMSPEDSSIYLCSVEVWGQGDYGYTFGSGTRLTVV.